This T cell receptor (beta chain) was identified during a study of blood T cells in healthy people across ages. Findings and caveats of the study: It was not known whether donors were CMV positive (a possible confounder of expanded clonotype changes).

For the second PCR, which ran for 7 to 11 cycles, a sample-barcoded 5' primer and a J-beta primer mix were used. A template-switch adaptor with 12 random nucleotides tagged each cDNA molecule. Each CDR3 protein gets one entry after TCRdb re-called the 5' RACE reads with MiXCR. The sample includes 1.6 million or so distinct CDR3 sequences, approximately 32% of them seen just once. CDR1 is MDHEN and CDR2 is SYDVKM in the germline V gene. Between the trimmed V and J ends, which lost 5 bases and 3 bases, there was a span of 14 bases. The length of the CDR3 is 15 residues. On this clonotype: Its specificity is not known.

Each donor had around 11 milliliters of peripheral blood drawn. Researchers report isolating at least 7 million PBMCs per sample. The sample consisted of blood. The chain employs TRBV28 and TRBJ1-5, with D uncertain. This receptor was taken from a woman aged 25 to 45 in good health. CDR3 sequence (DNA): TGTGCCAGCAGTCCACCACCGGATTTCAATCAGCCCCAGCATTTT. This sequence encodes CASSPPPDFNQPQHF.